This record looks at one T cell receptor beta chain sequence and its context. What it recognizes is unknown. This specimen comes from a study of Ad26.COV2.S vaccination and SARS-CoV-2 variants. Study-wide results and caveats: Substantial response breadth was reportedly seen for spike-specific CD8+ and CD4+ T cells after vaccination.

The CDR3 totals 14 residues. Deletions cut 5 bases from V and 1 base from J, with 9 bases between. The germline V gene has CDR1 LNHDA and CDR2 SQIVND (reference sequence). The treatment here: about 20 received Ad26.COV2.S at low or high dose, single or two shots; 5 received placebo; per-sample allocation not given. The study sampled participants on day 63 after the first vaccine or placebo injection. Produced via immunoSEQ multiplex PCR; TCRdb's table is partial and in-frame only. In the table there are 350,000 to 500,000 clones, approximately 88% of which are singletons. This chain uses TRBV19 with TRBJ1-5; D is possibly TRBD1 (5 bases). The clonotype was recovered from a person aged 18 to 59 who received the Ad26.COV2.S COVID-19 vaccine or a placebo. Sequenced material: peripheral blood, taken in a trial of Ad26.COV2.S vaccine versus placebo. As DNA, the CDR3 is TGTGCCAGTAGTGCCGGGACCAGCAATCAGCCCCAGCATTTT. Encoded protein: CASSAGTSNQPQHF.